This entry lists 13 T cell receptor beta chains sequenced from one sample in a study of blood T cell repertoires in COVID-19. Produced via immunoSEQ multiplex PCR; TCRdb's table is partial and in-frame only. This sample has 250,000 to 350,000 clones; 86% occur once, and the top ten carry roughly 14%. Sequencing was performed on peripheral blood. These receptors originate from a woman aged 70-85 years with COVID-19, enrolled during active disease.

This chain joins TRBV6-5 and TRBJ1-5, with D possibly TRBD1 on 6 matching bases. The CDR3 has 15 residues. Looked up from germline, CDR1 is MNHEY and CDR2 is SVGAGI. The germline V and J ends were trimmed by 7 bases and 0 bases, with 13 bases remaining between them. CDR3 DNA: TGTGCCAGCACCGCCGGGACACCTAGCAATCAGCCCCAGCATTTT. Residues: CASTAGTPSNQPQHF.

About this clone: Being one base from a much bigger clone, this may be a read error. Other DNA sequences in the sample encode the same CDR3. The gene calls are TRBV9 and TRBJ2-5, with TRBD2 matching 10 bases. Germline V gene data show CDR1 as SGDLS and CDR2 as YYNGEE. The CDR3 covers 15 residues. The junction had 0 bases not matched to a gene; V was cut back by 0 bases and J by 1 base. The CDR3 DNA follows: TGTGCCAGCAGCGTAGCTAGCGGGGGCCAAGAGACCCAGTACTTC. Translating it yields CASSVASGGQETQYF.

Concerning this clone itself: The same CDR3 is also encoded by other DNA sequences in this sample. The chain has TRBV9 and TRBJ2-7; possibly TRBD1 for D (5 bases). From germline, CDR1 is SGDLS and CDR2 YYNGEE. The CDR3 runs to 14 residues. The V gene lost 2 bases and the J gene lost 0 bases, with 9 bases spanning the gap. The CDR3: CASSVKGDSYEQYF. As DNA, the CDR3 is TGTGCCAGCAGCGTCAAAGGGGACTCCTACGAGCAGTACTTC.

Turning to this clone: The junction departs from germline at one end; a sequencing error may be responsible. The V call is TRBV14, the J call TRBJ1-1; unclear D gene. CDR1 is SGHDN and CDR2 is FVKESK in the germline V gene. This CDR3 comprises 17 residues. CDR3 protein: CASSHTRGTGRNAEAFF. Written as DNA, the CDR3 is TGTGCCAGCAGCCATACTCGAGGCACCGGTAGGAACGCTGAAGCTTTCTTT.

J is TRBJ1-6 and V is TRBV4-2; D is uncertain. Per the germline V gene, CDR1 is LGHNA and CDR2 is YNFKEQ. Trimming removed 0 bases from V and 7 bases from J, with 4 bases in between. This CDR3 is built from 13 residues. The CDR3 reads CASSQDANSPLHF. DNA of the CDR3: TGTGCCAGCAGCCAAGATGCGAATTCACCCCTCCACTTT.

The chain is built from TRBV6-6 and TRBJ1-5; D is unclear. Trimming removed 0 bases from V and 3 bases from J, with 6 bases in between. The CDR3 totals 14 residues. Germline lookup yields CDR1 MNHNY and CDR2 SVGAGI (reference sequence). CDR3 sequence (DNA): TGTGCCAGCAGTTACTCGCAGTCCAATCAGCCCCAGCATTTT. This sequence encodes CASSYSQSNQPQHF.

This clone has more than one count but fewer than ten. V is TRBV2 and J is TRBJ2-5, with 9 bases matching TRBD1. V lost 6 bases and J lost 5; bases outside the gene matches: 7. The CDR3 has 14 residues. The germline V gene has CDR1 SNHLY and CDR2 FYNNEI. For the CDR3, the DNA is TGTGCCAGCAGCCTGGACAGGGGAAGTGAGACCCAGTACTTC. Translated: CASSLDRGSETQYF.

J is TRBJ1-5 and V is TRBV4-3, with D possibly TRBD1 on 5 matching bases. V shed 0 bases and J shed 3 bases, with 9 bases lying between them. This CDR3 region has 15 residues. Germline V lookup: CDR1 LGHNA, CDR2 YSLEER. CDR3 sequence: CASSQEAGDNQPQHF. The CDR3 coding sequence is TGCGCCAGCAGCCAAGAGGCGGGGGACAATCAGCCCCAGCATTTT.

This chain uses TRBV4-1 with TRBJ2-3; maybe TRBD2 (7 bases). The CDR3 sequence is 17 residues long. CDR1 and CDR2 (germline): MGHRA, YSYEKL. V lost 2 bases, J lost 0 bases, and 15 bases lay in between. CDR3 loop: CASSQLSGGRSTDTQYF. As DNA, the CDR3 is TGCGCCAGCAGCCAATTATCGGGGGGCCGCAGCACAGATACGCAGTATTTT.

The DNA for the CDR3 is TGTGCCAGTAGTATAGGGACAGACACCGGGGAGCTGTTTTTT. Protein sequence: CASSIGTDTGELFF. The chain recombines TRBV19 with TRBJ2-2; TRBD1 is a possible D gene (6 bases). Germline lookup yields CDR1 LNHDA and CDR2 SQIVND (reference sequence). Trimming removed 1 base at V and 3 bases at J, with 6 bases between. This CDR3 is 14 amino acids long.

The rearrangement links TRBV27 to TRBJ2-3, with a tentative D call TRBD2 (7 bases). The CDR3 extends over 15 amino acids. Germline CDR1 MNHEY, CDR2 SMNVEV (reference sequence). Deletions cut 2 bases from V and 2 bases from J, with 11 bases between. The CDR3 is CASSLNRGATDTQYF. The CDR3, as DNA: TGTGCCAGCAGTTTAAACCGGGGGGCCACAGATACGCAGTATTTT.

The chain employs TRBV5-4 and TRBJ2-3, with 11 nucleotides matching TRBD2. The CDR3 contains 16 residues. The junction had 7 bases not matched to a gene; V was cut back by 3 bases and J by 4 bases. Germline CDR1 is SGHNT and CDR2 is YYREEE (reference sequence). The CDR3 here is CASSSSSGGVSDTQYF. The CDR3 DNA reads TGTGCCAGCAGCTCCAGTAGCGGGGGGGTATCAGATACGCAGTATTTT.

This clone has a handful of counts. This chain uses TRBV19 with TRBJ1-1; tentative D call: TRBD1 (5 bases). The ends were cut back, 7 bases at V and 1 base at J, with 13 bases in the middle. This CDR3 is 14 amino acids long. Germline lookup yields CDR1 LNHDA and CDR2 SQIVND (reference sequence). Written as DNA, the CDR3 is TGTGCCAGTAAAGGGAGCGGGGGGAACACTGAAGCTTTCTTT. Protein sequence: CASKGSGGNTEAFF.